The 30 T cell receptor beta chains below come from one sample, sequenced in a study of T cells in Graves' hyperthyroidism and ophthalmopathy. What was amplified from RNA transcripts were TCR beta CDR3 regions. Primed by the HTBI set, a first-round RT-PCR was run on the TCR CDR3. TCRdb analysed the multiplex PCR reads with MiXCR anew, one entry per CDR3 protein. The top ten hold less than 4.5% of the sample, which has approximately 600,000 distinct CDR3 sequences, 15% to 20% seen once. The sequenced sample was blood. The receptors come from a woman under 40 with Graves' hyperthyroidism.

Remarks on this clonotype: A read error is possible here, since a much larger clone lies one base away. The CDR3: CASSLLADNEQSF. The DNA of the CDR3 is TGTGCCAGCAGTTTACTAGCAGACAATGAGCAGTCCTTC. The chain couples TRBV12-3 or TRBV12-4 to TRBJ2-1; D is perhaps TRBD2 (5 bases). The CDR3 totals 13 residues.

This clonotype was detected many times. The CDR3 DNA reads TGTGCCAGCAGTTACTCCCCGCACGCTGAAGCTTTCTTT. Translation gives CASSYSPHAEAFF. This chain uses TRBV6-5 with TRBJ1-1; the D is unclear. V lost 0 bases and J lost 6, with 8 bases in between. The CDR3 extends over 13 amino acids. Germline assignment: CDR1 MNHEY and CDR2 SVGAGI.

This clonotype was found a few times. J is TRBJ2-7 and V is TRBV7-2; 11 bases match TRBD2. V trimming: 2 bases; J trimming: 4 bases; junction bases outside the gene matches: 7. CDR3 length: 16 residues. The germline gives CDR1 SGHTA, CDR2 FQGNSA. CDR3 region: CASSLSLTSGSYEQYF. The CDR3, as DNA: TGTGCCAGCAGCTTATCTCTAACTAGCGGGAGTTACGAGCAGTACTTC. The full variable domain, rest sourced from reference TRBV7-2 and TRBJ2-7, is GAGVSQSPSNKVTEKGKDVELRCDPISGHTALYWYRQSLGQGLEFLIYFQGNSAPDKSGLPSDRFSAERTGGSVSTLTIQRTQQEDSAVYLCASSLSLTSGSYEQYFGPGTRLTVT.

The sample holds a few counts of this clonotype. The chain is built from TRBV11-2 and TRBJ2-2; D is uncertain. Germline V gene data show CDR1 as SGHAT and CDR2 as FQNNGV. The CDR3 consists of 14 residues. Trimming pared 5 bases from V and 1 base from J, leaving 8 bases between. In nucleotides, the CDR3 is TGTGCCAGCAGCCCCTCCGTGAACACCGGGGAGCTGTTTTTT. The encoded protein is CASSPSVNTGELFF. The full variable domain, in which reference TRBV11-2 and TRBJ2-2 provide the parts outside the CDR3, is EAGVAQSPRYKIIEKRQSVAFWCNPISGHATLYWYQQILGQGPKLLIQFQNNGVVDDSQLPKDRFSAERLKGVDSTLKIQPAKLEDSAVYLCASSPSVNTGELFFGEGSRLTVL.

This clonotype was picked up many times. This chain connects TRBV27 to TRBJ2-7, with TRBD1 identical over 9 bases. Looked up from germline, CDR1 is MNHEY and CDR2 is SMNVEV (reference sequence). This CDR3 contains 16 residues. Trimming cost V 5 bases and J 0 bases; bases outside gene matches: 8. CDR3: CASSGQGQGTSYEQYF. Here the CDR3 DNA reads TGTGCCAGCAGTGGGCAGGGACAGGGAACCTCCTACGAGCAGTACTTC.

This clonotype was counted between two and nine times. The chain couples TRBV5-1 to TRBJ2-5, with TRBD2 matching 11 bases. CDR3 length: 16 amino acids. Trimming removed 4 bases from V and 4 bases from J; junction bases left unmatched: 9. Germline CDR1 is SGHRS and CDR2 is YFSETQ. The CDR3 protein is CASSLFSGRARETQYF. In nucleotides, the CDR3 is TGCGCCAGCAGCCTGTTTAGCGGGAGGGCCCGAGAGACCCAGTACTTC.

This clonotype was detected only once. The chain recombines TRBV20-1 with TRBJ1-1, with D possibly matching TRBD1 (5 bases). Trimming shortened V by 6 bases and J by 4 bases, and 12 bases separated the two germline ends. Germline values: CDR1 DFQATT, CDR2 SNEGSKA (reference sequence). This CDR3 contains 12 residues. CDR3 amino acids: CSADRGATEAFF. The CDR3 bases are TGCAGTGCGGACCGAGGGGCCACTGAAGCTTTCTTT.

This clonotype was observed at least ten times. The CDR3 coding sequence is TGTGCCTGGAATCTGGGTCTTGGTCAGCCCCAGCATTTT. Protein: CAWNLGLGQPQHF. The chain couples TRBV30 to TRBJ1-5, with D unclear. Germline loops: CDR1 GTSNPN, CDR2 SVGIG (reference sequence). Trimming took off 4 bases at V and 6 bases at J, with 13 bases between the two ends. This CDR3 region has 13 residues.

This clonotype was observed a handful of times. The rearrangement links TRBV11-1 to TRBJ1-2; D call uncertain. The CDR3 length is 16 residues. V was shortened by 0 bases and J by 3 bases, with 14 bases between the two germline ends. Germline V lookup: CDR1 SGHAT, CDR2 FQDESV (reference sequence). In DNA form, the CDR3 reads TGTGCCAGCAGCTTAGCCGATACCAGTCTCTACTATGGCTACACCTTC. It codes for CASSLADTSLYYGYTF.

This clonotype was seen a few times. The rearrangement joins TRBV11-3 to TRBJ2-3; 8 bases are a match to TRBD1. The CDR3 runs 12 residues. Germline lookup yields CDR1 SGHNT and CDR2 YENEEA. The junction had 4 bases not matched to a gene; V was cut back by 10 bases and J by 4 bases. The CDR3 here is CATTTGADTQYF. The CDR3 DNA sequence: TGTGCCACCACGACAGGGGCAGATACGCAGTATTTT.

The rearrangement uses TRBV5-1 and TRBJ2-7, with 11 bases identical to TRBD2. The germline V gene has CDR1 SGHRS and CDR2 YFSETQ. J gave up 5 bases and V 4 bases, and 8 bases lay outside the gene matches. The CDR3 sequence is 15 residues long. Here the CDR3 DNA reads TGCGCCAGCAGCAGTACTAGCGGGAGCTTAGACGAGCAGTACTTC. Translated, it gives CASSSTSGSLDEQYF. The full variable domain, rest sourced from reference TRBV5-1 and TRBJ2-7, is KAGVTQTPRYLIKTRGQQVTLSCSPISGHRSVSWYQQTPGQGLQFLFEYFSETQRNKGNFPGRFSGRQFSNSRSEMNVSTLELGDSALYLCASSSTSGSLDEQYFGPGTRLTVT.

This clonotype was seen a handful of times. This sequence joins TRBV27 and TRBJ2-7; the match to TRBD1 covers 8 bases. J gave up 3 bases and V 6 bases, and 13 bases lay outside the gene matches. The CDR3 is 16 residues long. Per the germline V gene, CDR1 is MNHEY and CDR2 is SMNVEV (reference sequence). This CDR3 reads CASRPPVSGGLYEQYF. For the CDR3, the DNA is TGTGCCAGCAGACCTCCGGTGTCAGGGGGCCTCTACGAGCAGTACTTC.

The table lists this clonotype with many counts. The chain has TRBV11-2 and TRBJ2-1, with D perhaps given as TRBD1 or TRBD2 (5 bases each). Trimming shortened V by 5 bases and J by 5 bases, and 13 bases separated the two germline ends. Per germline, CDR1 SGHAT and CDR2 FQNNGV. The CDR3 is 14 amino acids. CDR3 bases: TGTGCCAGCAGCCATATGGGACCAAACAATGAGCAGTTCTTC. Amino acid sequence: CASSHMGPNNEQFF.

The chain uses TRBV5-1 and TRBJ1-2, with unresolved D. CDR1 is SGHRS, CDR2 YFSETQ, per germline. The CDR3 totals 13 residues. The germline V and J ends were trimmed by 2 bases and 3 bases, with 8 bases remaining between them. CDR3 region: CASSFGEDYGYTF. As DNA, the CDR3 is TGCGCCAGCAGCTTTGGGGAGGACTATGGCTACACCTTC.

There are many counts of this clonotype. The chain has TRBV28 and TRBJ2-3; 7 bases map to TRBD1. Germline CDR1 MDHEN, CDR2 SYDVKM. The CDR3 runs to 17 residues. J lost 0 bases, V lost 3 bases, and 9 bases had no gene match. The CDR3 DNA sequence: TGTGCCAGCAGTTTCCGCGTCAGGGGGATTAGCACAGATACGCAGTATTTT. Its translation: CASSFRVRGISTDTQYF.

The table lists this clonotype with many counts. This CDR3 reads CASSYRGQNSNQPQHF. The CDR3 DNA sequence: TGTGCCAGCAGTTACAGGGGGCAGAATAGCAATCAGCCCCAGCATTTT. V and J are TRBV6-2 or TRBV6-3 and TRBJ1-5; 7 bases line up with TRBD1. V shed 2 bases, J shed 0 bases, and the junction held 4 bases outside the gene matches. There are 16 residues in the CDR3. Germline loops: CDR1 MNHEY, CDR2 SVGEGT.

This clonotype was picked up many times. The gene calls are TRBV2 and TRBJ1-1; D not resolved. V gave up 4 bases and J gave up 0 bases, with 18 bases separating them. The CDR3 runs to 17 residues. From germline, CDR1 is SNHLY and CDR2 FYNNEI. CDR3 loop: CASSGDPTLVMNTEAFF. CDR3 nucleotides: TGTGCCAGCAGTGGAGACCCTACCCTCGTCATGAACACTGAAGCTTTCTTT.

This clonotype has only a few counts. The V gene is TRBV5-1, the J gene TRBJ1-1; TRBD1 is a possible D gene (5 bases). V was shortened by 2 bases and J by 3 bases, with 11 bases between the two germline ends. CDR1 and CDR2 from the germline V gene are SGHRS and YFSETQ. The CDR3 spans 14 residues. The CDR3 here is CASSFRPGDTEAFF. The CDR3 coding sequence is TGCGCCAGCAGCTTCAGACCGGGGGACACTGAAGCTTTCTTT.

This clonotype has at least ten counts. This chain connects TRBV24-1 to TRBJ2-2; D is uncertain. Trimming removed 4 bases from V and 9 bases from J, with 11 bases in between. The CDR3 sequence is 13 residues long. CDR1 is KGHDR and CDR2 is SFDVKD in the germline V gene. The chain's CDR3 is CATSEVGIRELFF. CDR3 nucleotide sequence: TGTGCCACCAGTGAAGTTGGGATCCGGGAGCTGTTTTTT.

The chain carries TRBV20-1 and TRBJ2-7; possibly TRBD2 for D (6 bases). The CDR3 extends over 12 amino acids. Per germline, CDR1 DFQATT and CDR2 SNEGSKA (reference sequence). V was trimmed by 5 bases and J by 3 bases, leaving 11 bases between them. CDR3 region: CSAGGHYYEQYF. CDR3 in DNA: TGCAGTGCTGGAGGGCACTACTACGAGCAGTACTTC.

This clonotype was detected ten times or more. The chain employs TRBV7-2 and TRBJ1-5, with a tentative D call TRBD1 (5 bases). The germline V gene has CDR1 SGHTA and CDR2 FQGNSA. Trimming stripped 2 bases from V and 0 bases from J, with 8 bases between. This CDR3 is 15 amino acids long. This CDR3 is CASSLRGISNQPQHF. As DNA, the CDR3 is TGTGCCAGCAGCTTACGGGGGATTAGCAATCAGCCCCAGCATTTT. The variable domain in full, completed from reference TRBV7-2 and TRBJ1-5, reads GAGVSQSPSNKVTEKGKDVELRCDPISGHTALYWYRQSLGQGLEFLIYFQGNSAPDKSGLPSDRFSAERTGGSVSTLTIQRTQQEDSAVYLCASSLRGISNQPQHFGDGTRLSIL.

This clonotype has a count of ten or more. V gene TRBV2 combines with J gene TRBJ1-2; 10 bases align to TRBD1. The junction had 9 bases not matched to a gene; V was cut back by 6 bases and J by 5 bases. CDR3 length: 15 residues. The germline V gene encodes CDR1 SNHLY and CDR2 FYNNEI. The CDR3 is CASSLPGQGPYGYTF. CDR3 bases: TGTGCCAGCAGCTTACCGGGACAGGGGCCTTATGGCTACACCTTC.

The V call is TRBV29-1, the J call TRBJ1-3; 8 nucleotides line up with TRBD1. This CDR3 has 15 amino acids. Germline V gives CDR1 SQVTM, CDR2 ANQGSEA. V was clipped by 5 bases and J by 2 bases; unmatched bases: 8. CDR3 sequence reads: CSVRPTGVTGNTIYF. Written as DNA, the CDR3 is TGCAGCGTTCGACCGACAGGGGTCACTGGAAACACCATATATTTT.

The J gene is TRBJ2-1, the V gene TRBV9, with D unclear. The CDR3 consists of 15 residues. The V end was cut by 0 bases, the J end by 3 bases, with 10 bases between. Germline assignment: CDR1 SGDLS and CDR2 YYNGEE. This chain's CDR3 is CASSVEADLYNEQFF. In DNA form, the CDR3 reads TGTGCCAGCAGCGTAGAGGCAGATCTCTACAATGAGCAGTTCTTC.

As concerns this clonotype: A clone one base away is much larger, so this may be a read error. This chain links TRBV3-1 with TRBJ2-1; weak D call: TRBD2 (7 bases). This CDR3 has 14 amino acids. Looked up from germline, CDR1 is LGHDT and CDR2 is YNNKEL (reference sequence). The CDR3 DNA reads as TGTGCCATCAGCCAAGGGGGTGAGCGGGATAGGAAGTTCTTC. This gives the protein CAISQGGERDRKFF.

Regarding this clonotype: Given a much more abundant clone one base away, this may be a read error. V gene TRBV27 combines with J gene TRBJ2-1; either TRBD1 or TRBD2 may fit D (5 bases each). The germline V gene has CDR1 MNHEY and CDR2 SMNVEV (reference sequence). This CDR3 is 16 amino acids long. For the CDR3, the DNA is TGTGCCAGCAGTCCCTGGGCAGGGAGAGGCTACAATGGGCAGTTCTTC. Its translation is CASSPWAGRGYNGQFF.

The chain couples TRBV13 to TRBJ2-3; 9 bases are shared with TRBD2. This CDR3 is 18 amino acids long. Trimming cost V 6 bases and J 3 bases; bases outside gene matches: 16. The germline gives CDR1 PRHDT, CDR2 FYEKMQ (reference sequence). The CDR3 bases are TGTGCCAGCAGTACGGGGAGTAGCGGGAGATCGTTGACAGATACGCAGTATTTT. This encodes CASSTGSSGRSLTDTQYF. The variable domain in full, with the rest retrieved from reference TRBV13 and TRBJ2-3, is AAGVIQSPRHLIKEKRETATLKCYPIPRHDTVYWYQQGPGQDPQFLISFYEKMQSDKGSIPDRFSAQQFSDYHSELNMSSLELGDSALYFCASSTGSSGRSLTDTQYFGPGTRLTVL.

The rearrangement joins TRBV29-1 to TRBJ2-7, with 12 positions matching TRBD2. After removal of 3 bases from V and 6 bases from J, the junction contained 3 bases not matched to a gene. This CDR3 is built from 13 residues. The germline CDR1 and CDR2 sequences are SQVTM and ANQGSEA. CDR3 sequence (DNA): TGCAGCGTTGAGACTAGCGGGAGTGGCGAGCAGTACTTC. Protein: CSVETSGSGEQYF.

This clonotype was seen at least ten times. The CDR3 reads CASSIQGNYEQYF. The CDR3 DNA follows: TGTGCCAGCAGTATACAGGGGAACTACGAGCAGTACTTC. The J gene is TRBJ2-7, the V gene TRBV12-3 or TRBV12-4; TRBD1 aligns across 7 bases. Trimming removed 5 bases from V and 3 bases from J; junction bases left unmatched: 4. The length of the CDR3 is 13 residues.

This clonotype has ten or more counts. The chain is built from TRBV7-8 and TRBJ1-1; D perhaps matches TRBD1 (5 bases). The V and J ends lost 6 bases and 6 bases respectively, with 14 bases between them. The length of the CDR3 is 13 residues. In germline, CDR1 is SGHVS, CDR2 FQNEAQ. The chain's CDR3 is CASSGVGGAEAFF. In DNA form, the CDR3 reads TGTGCCAGCAGTGGCGTTGGGGGGGCTGAAGCTTTCTTT.